This T cell receptor beta chain was documented in a study of STAT5B mutations in CD4+ large granular lymphocyte leukemia. Across the whole study: Among healthy donors, a particular HLA allele went with more CDR3 'QG' motifs.

V was clipped by 7 bases and J by 4 bases; unmatched bases: 6. The CDR3 is 14 residues long. Germline V gene data show CDR1 as LNHDA and CDR2 as SQIVND (reference sequence). Sequencing was at survey level. Here immunoSEQ multiplex PCR was the method, and the copy in TCRdb shows in-frame clones only, minus some. Of about 46,000 clones listed, approximately 84% were seen once; the top ten hold roughly 0.35%. Study-level findings and limits: Compared with healthy controls (2/35), patient top clones favored TRBV06 (8/27). CD4-sorted patient repertoires seemed more clonal than healthy CD4+ repertoires.

On this clone itself: Its antigen is currently unknown.

This sequence originates from a human donor in good health. J is TRBJ1-2 and V is TRBV19, with TRBD1 matching over 10 bases. Sequencing was performed on CD4+ T cells from blood buffy coats. CDR3 in amino acids: CASNPGQGLYGYTF. The DNA for the CDR3 is TGTGCCAGTAATCCGGGACAGGGGCTCTATGGCTACACCTTC.